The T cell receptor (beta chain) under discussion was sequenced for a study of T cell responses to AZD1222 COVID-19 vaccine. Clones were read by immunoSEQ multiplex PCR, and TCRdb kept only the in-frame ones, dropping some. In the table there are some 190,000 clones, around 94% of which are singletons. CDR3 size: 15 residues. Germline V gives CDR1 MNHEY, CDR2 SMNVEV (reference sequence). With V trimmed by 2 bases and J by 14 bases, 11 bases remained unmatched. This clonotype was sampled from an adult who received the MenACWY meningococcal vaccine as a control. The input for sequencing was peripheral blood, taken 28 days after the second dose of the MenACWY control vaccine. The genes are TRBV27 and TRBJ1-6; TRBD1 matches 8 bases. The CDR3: CASSLQGASVGALHF. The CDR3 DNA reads TGTGCCAGCAGTTTACAGGGGGCCAGTGTAGGGGCCCTCCACTTT.